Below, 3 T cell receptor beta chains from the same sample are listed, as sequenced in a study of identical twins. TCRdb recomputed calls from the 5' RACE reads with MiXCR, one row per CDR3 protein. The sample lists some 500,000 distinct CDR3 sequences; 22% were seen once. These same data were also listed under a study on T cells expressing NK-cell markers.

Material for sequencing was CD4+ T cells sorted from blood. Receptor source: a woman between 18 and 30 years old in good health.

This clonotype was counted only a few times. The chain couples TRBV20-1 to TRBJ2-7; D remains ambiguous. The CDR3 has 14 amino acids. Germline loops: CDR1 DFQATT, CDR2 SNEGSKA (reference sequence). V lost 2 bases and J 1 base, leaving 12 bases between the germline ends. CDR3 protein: CSARTVGSSYEQYF. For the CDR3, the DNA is TGCAGTGCTAGAACCGTCGGATCATCCTACGAGCAGTACTTC.

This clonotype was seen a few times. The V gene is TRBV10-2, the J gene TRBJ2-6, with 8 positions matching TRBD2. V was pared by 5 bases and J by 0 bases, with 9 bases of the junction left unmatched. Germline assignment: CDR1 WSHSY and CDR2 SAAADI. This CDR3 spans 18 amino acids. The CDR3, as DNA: TGCGCCAGCAGTCCAATGACTAGCGTAAACTCTGGGGCCAACGTCCTGACTTTC. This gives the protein CASSPMTSVNSGANVLTF.

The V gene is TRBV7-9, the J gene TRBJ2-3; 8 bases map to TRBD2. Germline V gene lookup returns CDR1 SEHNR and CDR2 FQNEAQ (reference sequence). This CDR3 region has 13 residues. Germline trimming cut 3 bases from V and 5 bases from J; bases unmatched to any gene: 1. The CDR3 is CASSFGGVDTQYF. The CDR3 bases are TGTGCCAGCAGCTTCGGGGGGGTAGATACGCAGTATTTT.